Here is one TCR beta chain with its context. The target antigen is unknown. The entry originates in a study of cytotoxic CD8 clonotypes in ibrutinib-treated CLL. The overall study: The average sample held roughly 250,000 productive templates and 91,000 or so productive rearrangements.

The repertoire was sequenced with immunoSEQ multiplex PCR; TCRdb's copy has only in-frame clones and lacks some. Of some 150,000 clones listed, around three quarters are singletons. CDR1 is LGHNA, CDR2 YSLEER, per germline. Trimming took 3 bases from V and 3 from J, leaving 11 bases between them. The length of the CDR3 is 15 residues. Study-wide findings and caveats: Treatment left the uncommon public clonotypes either contracted or stable in frequency. Sampling time points were not equivalent between sustained-remission and progressing patients.

The TCR comes from a human donor with chronic lymphocytic leukemia. The chain recombines TRBV4-3 with TRBJ1-4; D ambiguous. Sequencing used PBMCs, obtained after 12 months of ibrutinib treatment. The CDR3: CASSHDDKSNEKLFF. The CDR3 DNA reads as TGCGCCAGCAGCCATGACGACAAATCTAATGAAAAACTGTTTTTT.